Below, 16 T cell receptor beta chains from the same sample are listed, as sequenced in a study of CD8 T cells in Susac syndrome. After extraction with the RNeasy kit, about 0.45 to 1 ug of the RNA was reverse transcribed using random hexamers. Each CDR3 protein is one row after TCRdb ran MiXCR on the immunoSEQ multiplex PCR reads. The sample lists 80,000 or so distinct CDR3 sequences, 85% to 95% occurring once. The sequenced material came from CD4+ T cells from PBMCs. The receptors here all came from a human donor with Susac syndrome.

V gene TRBV29-1 combines with J gene TRBJ1-5; D is uncertain. With 3 bases removed from V and 2 bases from J, the gap between germline ends came to 11 bases. The CDR3 extends over 14 amino acids. Germline V gene sequence: CDR1 SQVTM, CDR2 ANQGSEA. The CDR3 here is CSVESGQGNQPQHF. As DNA, the CDR3 is TGCAGCGTTGAGAGCGGGCAGGGCAATCAGCCCCAGCATTTT.

This chain joins TRBV12-3 or TRBV12-4 and TRBJ2-1; TRBD2 aligns across 10 bases. This CDR3 is built from 15 residues. The V and J ends lost 5 bases and 13 bases, in that order; junction bases with no gene match: 14. The CDR3, as DNA: TGTGCCAGCAGTCGACTCCCCCACGGACTAGCGGTACAGTTCTTC. Translating it yields CASSRLPHGLAVQFF.

V gene TRBV12-3 or TRBV12-4 combines with J gene TRBJ2-1; no firm D call. This CDR3 has 15 residues. V gave up 6 bases and J gave up 0 bases, with 12 bases separating them. The CDR3 reads CASRADTSSYNEQFF. CDR3 coding DNA: TGTGCCAGCAGGGCCGACACAAGCTCCTACAATGAGCAGTTCTTC.

The genes are TRBV20-1 and TRBJ1-1, with D possibly being TRBD1 (5 bases). Germline lookup yields CDR1 DFQATT and CDR2 SNEGSKA (reference sequence). V lost 0 bases to trimming and J lost 2 bases, with 7 bases between them. The CDR3 length is 13 residues. The DNA of the CDR3 is TGCAGTGCTAGAGAGGACACCAACACTGAAGCTTTCTTT. The encoded protein is CSAREDTNTEAFF.

The V call is TRBV2, the J call TRBJ2-7; possible D gene TRBD2, 6 bases. Germline V CDR1 and CDR2: SNHLY, FYNNEI. CDR3 size: 14 residues. Trimming left V 7 bases short and J 0 bases short, with 13 bases between. This CDR3 is CASNLISGSYEQYF. The DNA for the CDR3 is TGTGCCAGCAACCTGATTAGCGGCTCCTACGAGCAGTACTTC.

V is TRBV20-1 and J is TRBJ1-5, with 9 bases lining up with TRBD1. The CDR3 sequence is 17 residues long. The V gene end was trimmed by 3 bases and the J gene end by 4 bases; junction bases not matched to a gene: 13. In germline, CDR1 is DFQATT, CDR2 SNEGSKA (reference sequence). The CDR3 DNA is TGCAGTGCTAGTCCCTACTCCGGGACAGGGAGAAATCAGCCCCAGCATTTT. Protein: CSASPYSGTGRNQPQHF.

The chain carries TRBV9 and TRBJ2-1, with D maybe TRBD1 (5 bases). The CDR3 contains 11 residues. Trimming left V 4 bases short and J 10 bases short, with 9 bases between. In germline, CDR1 is SGDLS, CDR2 YYNGEE. The CDR3 nucleotides are TGTGCCAGCAGCCTTCGGACAGAGCAGTTCTTC. It translates to CASSLRTEQFF. The full variable domain, its missing parts supplied by reference TRBV9 and TRBJ2-1, is DSGVTQTPKHLITATGQRVTLRCSPRSGDLSVYWYQQSLDQGLQFLIQYYNGEERAKGNILERFSAQQFPDLHSELNLSSLELGDSALYFCASSLRTEQFFGPGTRLTVL.

The V call is TRBV19, the J call TRBJ2-2, with 11 bases aligning to TRBD2. The CDR3 has 17 residues. Germline lookup yields CDR1 LNHDA and CDR2 SQIVND (reference sequence). Trimming cost V 1 base and J 2 bases; bases outside gene matches: 3. This CDR3 reads CASSIGGTSGNTGELFF. Written as DNA, the CDR3 is TGTGCCAGTAGTATAGGTGGGACTAGCGGAAACACCGGGGAGCTGTTTTTT.

In its sample, this clonotype was seen once. The J gene is TRBJ1-1, the V gene TRBV11-2; no firm D call. This CDR3 region has 14 residues. V gave up 4 bases and J gave up 4 bases, with 13 bases separating them. Germline V gene lookup returns CDR1 SGHAT and CDR2 FQNNGV. The CDR3 sequence: CASSSYGGSTEAFF. Here the CDR3 DNA reads TGTGCCAGCAGCTCATATGGTGGGAGCACTGAAGCTTTCTTT.

J is TRBJ2-5 and V is TRBV7-9; D is perhaps TRBD1 or TRBD2 (5 bases each). Germline V gene lookup returns CDR1 SEHNR and CDR2 FQNEAQ (reference sequence). CDR3 length: 14 amino acids. Trimming took off 5 bases at V and 5 bases at J, with 15 bases between the two ends. CDR3 residues: CASSPRGPTETQYF. The CDR3 nucleotides are TGTGCCAGCAGCCCCCGGGGACCGACGGAGACCCAGTACTTC.

The chain is built from TRBV27 and TRBJ2-1; 12 bases agree with TRBD2. CDR1 and CDR2 (germline): MNHEY, SMNVEV (reference sequence). The CDR3 totals 17 residues. The V and J ends lost 2 bases and 9 bases, in that order; junction bases with no gene match: 11. This chain's CDR3 is CASSLSPWTSGITEQFF. CDR3 in DNA: TGTGCCAGCAGTTTAAGCCCCTGGACTAGCGGGATAACTGAGCAGTTCTTC.

The rearrangement joins TRBV5-6 to TRBJ2-5; D might be TRBD1 (6 bases). V was clipped by 0 bases and J by 7 bases, with 10 bases between them. The CDR3 totals 13 residues. The germline CDR1 and CDR2 sequences are SGHDT and YYEEEE. DNA for the CDR3: TGTGCCAGCAGCTTGGGTCAGGGGAGGACCCAGTACTTC. Translating it yields CASSLGQGRTQYF.

The V call is TRBV5-1, the J call TRBJ2-1, with TRBD2 matching over 11 bases. Looked up from germline, CDR1 is SGHRS and CDR2 is YFSETQ. The CDR3 totals 14 residues. With 4 bases clipped from V and 7 bases from J, the junction kept 4 bases outside the gene matches. CDR3 nucleotides: TGCGCCAGCAGCATAGCGGGAGGGCCTAATGAGCAGTTCTTC. Amino acids: CASSIAGGPNEQFF.

V gene TRBV28 combines with J gene TRBJ2-1; D could derive from TRBD1 or TRBD2 (6 bases each). This CDR3 is built from 15 residues. Trimming cost V 11 bases and J 7 bases, with 24 bases left between them. Germline V gives CDR1 MDHEN, CDR2 SYDVKM. CDR3 nucleotides: TGTGCCGCGGGTGGCGGAGGGGTCCAGGGGAATGAGCAGTTCTTC. Its protein product is CAAGGGGVQGNEQFF.

The V gene is TRBV7-9, the J gene TRBJ2-7, with D perhaps assigned TRBD1 or TRBD2 (5 bases each). Germline V CDR1 and CDR2: SEHNR, FQNEAQ (reference sequence). The CDR3 runs to 15 residues. V was trimmed by 1 base and J by 3 bases, leaving 13 bases between them. In DNA, the CDR3 is TGTGCCAGCAGCTTAGAAGCCGGGACCTACTACGAGCAGTACTTC. Translating it yields CASSLEAGTYYEQYF.

The V and J genes are TRBV12-3 or TRBV12-4 and TRBJ2-7; tentative D call: TRBD2 (5 bases). This CDR3 contains 14 residues. V shed 0 bases and J shed 7 bases, with 13 bases lying between them. This CDR3 is CASSLAARSGEQYF. Written as DNA, the CDR3 is TGTGCCAGCAGTTTAGCGGCCAGGTCGGGGGAGCAGTACTTC.